The following is a T cell receptor beta chain sequence with its context. What it binds is not known. The sample belongs to a study of T cells in Graves' hyperthyroidism and ophthalmopathy. V was pared by 2 bases and J by 4 bases, with 12 bases between. The CDR3 spans 15 residues. The study excluded patients with uncontrolled infection, other autoimmune disease, pregnancy or lactation. Study conclusions and caveats: The blood repertoire included most of the expanded thyroid clonotypes above 0.001. Ophthalmopathy was distinguished from stable hyperthyroidism by 13 V-J signatures.

Amplification of TCR beta CDR3 regions was performed using RNA transcripts as template. The TCR CDR3 first-round RT-PCR relied on the HTBI primer set. TCRdb called the multiplex PCR reads again in MiXCR, with one record for every CDR3 protein. The profile shows over 400,000 distinct CDR3 sequences, about 15% of them singletons. The TCR sequence derives from a man aged 18 to 35 with Graves' ophthalmopathy. The sequenced sample consisted of blood. This chain connects TRBV12-3 or TRBV12-4 to TRBJ1-3, with D tentatively TRBD1 (5 bases). In nucleotides, the CDR3 is TGTGCCAGCAGTTTAATTGGGGCGCGAGGAAACACCATATATTTT. It specifies CASSLIGARGNTIYF.